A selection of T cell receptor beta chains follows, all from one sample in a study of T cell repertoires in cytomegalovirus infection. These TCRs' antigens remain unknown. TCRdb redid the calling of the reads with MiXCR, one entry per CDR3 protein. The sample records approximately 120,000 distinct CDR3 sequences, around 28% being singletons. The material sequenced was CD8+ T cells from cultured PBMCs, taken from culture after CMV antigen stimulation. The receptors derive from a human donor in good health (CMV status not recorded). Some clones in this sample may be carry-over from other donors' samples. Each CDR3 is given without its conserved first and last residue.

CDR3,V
ASSQDPRGSLNQPQH,TRBV4-1
ASSYSSRPSIPLH,TRBV6-5
ASSRSGGAGQYTDTQY,TRBV5-1
TSSLHPTNEKLF,TRBV7-6
SARHTVNKGQQF,TRBV20-1
ASTEEGNTAFYGYT,TRBV19
ASTNSGRYNEQF,TRBV7-9
ASSLVGAPSSYEQY,TRBV4-1
ATSRGGGTDTQY,TRBV15
ASSGRQSDSPLH,TRBV2
ASSILAGPQF,TRBV5-4
ASSLGGYNQPQH,TRBV7-8
ASSQVVGSTSGNTIY,TRBV4-2
ASTGTGYEQY,TRBV6-2/TRBV6-3
ASSYSPMAGNTEAF,TRBV6-5